These 17 T cell receptor beta chains came from one sample sequenced in a study of T-cell reconstitution after alpha-beta-depleted transplantation in children. It was with unique molecular identifiers that the TCRbeta library was prepared. TCRdb re-derived calls from the PCR reads in MiXCR, one entry per CDR3 protein. The sample carries 780,000 or so distinct CDR3 sequences, around 17% recorded once. Sequencing was performed on PBMCs, mostly from graft donor cells, taken 360 days after TCRalphabeta/CD19-depleted stem cell transplant. Source of these receptors: a male patient younger than 18 who had a stem cell transplant for acute lymphoblastic leukemia, so the T cells may come from the graft donor.

This clonotype turned up a few times. This chain uses TRBV18 with TRBJ2-7, with TRBD1 matching over 9 bases. V was clipped by 6 bases and J by 1 base; unmatched bases: 10. The length of the CDR3 is 16 residues. The V gene's germline CDR1 is KGHSH and CDR2 LQKENI. The CDR3 DNA sequence: TGTGCCAGCTCCCTACACCGCGACAGGGGGTCCTACGAGCAGTACTTC. It specifies CASSLHRDRGSYEQYF.

This clonotype showed up just a few times. V and J are TRBV24-1 and TRBJ2-1, with TRBD1 matching over 7 bases. From germline, CDR1 is KGHDR and CDR2 SFDVKD. The CDR3 totals 16 residues. The V and J ends lost 0 bases and 5 bases, in that order; junction bases with no gene match: 6. The DNA of the CDR3 is TGTGCCACCAGTGATTTGGACAGGGCGCGAGACAATGAGCAGTTCTTC. This encodes CATSDLDRARDNEQFF.

The table lists this clonotype with a few counts. V is TRBV3-1 and J is TRBJ2-3; D not certain. With 7 bases removed from V and 6 bases from J, the gap between germline ends came to 5 bases. CDR3 length: 10 residues. The germline V gene has CDR1 LGHDT and CDR2 YNNKEL (reference sequence). The CDR3 sequence: CASIRDTQYF. CDR3 sequence (DNA): TGTGCCAGCATACGTGATACGCAGTATTTT.

CDR3 sequence (DNA): TGTGCCACCAGCAGAGCGCCGCCCACCAACACTGAAGCTTTCTTT. This sequence encodes CATSRAPPTNTEAFF. This chain joins TRBV15 and TRBJ1-1; D is ambiguous. Germline V gene sequence: CDR1 LNHNV, CDR2 YYDKDF (reference sequence). This CDR3 is 15 amino acids long. Trimming took off 1 base at V and 2 bases at J, with 11 bases between the two ends.

The rearrangement links TRBV13 to TRBJ2-1, with D maybe TRBD1 (6 bases). This CDR3 contains 16 residues. Germline CDR1 is PRHDT and CDR2 is FYEKMQ (reference sequence). The V and J ends lost 4 bases and 8 bases respectively, with 21 bases between them. CDR3 bases: TGTGCCAGCAGCTCCTTGGGGGCGAGAAATTGGGATGAGCAGTTCTTC. This gives the protein CASSSLGARNWDEQFF.

The V and J genes are TRBV30 and TRBJ2-1, with D possibly being TRBD2 (6 bases). V was pared by 8 bases and J by 7 bases, with 18 bases between. This CDR3 comprises 13 residues. Looked up from germline, CDR1 is GTSNPN and CDR2 is SVGIG (reference sequence). The DNA for the CDR3 is TGTGCCCGACGGGGGAGGATCTGGAATGAGCAGTTCTTC. It codes for CARRGRIWNEQFF.

The V gene is TRBV20-1, the J gene TRBJ2-3, with D unclear. Germline CDR1 DFQATT, CDR2 SNEGSKA (reference sequence). V gave up 3 bases and J gave up 2 bases, with 15 bases separating them. The CDR3 loop spans 15 amino acids. CDR3: CSARTLPRHTDTQYF. CDR3 coding DNA: TGCAGTGCTAGGACACTACCCCGTCACACAGATACGCAGTATTTT.

The sample holds a few counts of this clonotype. The genes are TRBV10-2 and TRBJ2-7; D unclear. Germline V gives CDR1 WSHSY, CDR2 SAAADI. V was shortened by 1 base and J by 4 bases, with 11 bases between the two germline ends. The CDR3 runs 14 residues. For the CDR3, the DNA is TGCGCCAGCAGTGAGTTCTTAGAACTTTACGAGCAGTACTTC. Its protein product is CASSEFLELYEQYF.

The CDR3 loop reads CASSQVWVGTGEQFF. The DNA of the CDR3 is TGTGCCAGCAGCCAAGTCTGGGTTGGTACGGGTGAGCAGTTCTTC. This chain uses TRBV16 with TRBJ2-1; no clear D gene. The CDR3 loop spans 15 amino acids. The germline gives CDR1 KGHSY, CDR2 FQNENV. V gave up 2 bases and J gave up 9 bases, with 17 bases separating them.

The chain joins TRBV5-6 to TRBJ2-2, with D perhaps TRBD1 (5 bases). V lost 0 bases to trimming and J lost 9 bases, with 12 bases between them. The germline V gene has CDR1 SGHDT and CDR2 YYEEEE. The CDR3 runs to 14 residues. CDR3 residues: CASSLEGWGRELFF. CDR3 bases: TGTGCCAGCAGCTTGGAAGGATGGGGCAGGGAGCTGTTTTTT.

This clonotype was found a few times. The chain recombines TRBV9 with TRBJ2-7; the match to TRBD1 covers 10 bases. J was trimmed by 3 bases and V by 0 bases; bases with no gene match: 3. There are 15 residues in the CDR3. Germline CDR1 reads SGDLS; CDR2 reads YYNGEE. CDR3 DNA sequence: TGTGCCAGCAGCGTAGCCCGGGACAGGGGCTACGAGCAGTACTTC. Protein product: CASSVARDRGYEQYF.

This clonotype was counted only a few times. The CDR3 sequence is CASSLGTTELNTEAFF. The CDR3 region has the DNA TGTGCCAGCAGTTTAGGTACAACGGAACTGAACACTGAAGCTTTCTTT. V gene TRBV12-3 or TRBV12-4 combines with J gene TRBJ1-1, with unresolved D. V was trimmed by 1 base and J by 0 bases, leaving 12 bases between them. This CDR3 has 16 residues.

The chain couples TRBV9 to TRBJ2-5, with 9 positions matching TRBD2. Germline V CDR1 and CDR2: SGDLS, YYNGEE. This CDR3 has 15 amino acids. The V segment lost 2 bases and the J segment 4 bases; nucleotides outside the gene matches: 6. The CDR3 loop reads CASSVGGRGGETQYF. Here the CDR3 DNA reads TGTGCCAGCAGCGTTGGCGGGAGGGGCGGAGAGACCCAGTACTTC.

This clonotype turned up a few times. The genes are TRBV6-2 or TRBV6-3 and TRBJ2-5; D not certain. The CDR3 is 11 residues long. Germline V gives CDR1 MNHEY, CDR2 SVGEGT. Trimming removed 2 bases at V and 5 bases at J, with 3 bases between. CDR3 in amino acids: CASSYPETQYF. The CDR3 region has the DNA TGTGCCAGCAGTTACCCGGAGACCCAGTACTTC.

The CDR3: CASSQSGLAGGGTKNIQYF. The CDR3 nucleotides are TGCGCCAGCAGTCAATCCGGACTAGCGGGAGGTGGAACCAAAAACATTCAGTACTTC. V is TRBV23-1 and J is TRBJ2-4, with 14 bases aligning to TRBD2. TRBV23-1 is reported as an ORF; its role is uncertain. After removal of 0 bases from V and 2 bases from J, the junction contained 6 bases not matched to a gene. The CDR3 is 19 amino acids.

This clonotype was seen repeatedly, ten times or more. The chain recombines TRBV12-3 or TRBV12-4 with TRBJ2-7; D ambiguous. V gave up 7 bases and J gave up 0 bases, with 7 bases separating them. The CDR3 runs to 12 residues. The CDR3 nucleotides read TGTGCCAGCAACGACGGCTCCTACGAGCAGTACTTC. Its translation is CASNDGSYEQYF.

This clonotype was observed a few times. The gene calls are TRBV15 and TRBJ1-5; D is undetermined. CDR3 length: 15 amino acids. In germline, CDR1 is LNHNV, CDR2 YYDKDF (reference sequence). V lost 6 bases, J lost 6 bases, and 18 bases lay in between. The DNA of the CDR3 is TGTGCCACCAGTCCAGGTAGGAGTCAAGCTCAGCCCCAGCATTTT. This gives the protein CATSPGRSQAQPQHF.